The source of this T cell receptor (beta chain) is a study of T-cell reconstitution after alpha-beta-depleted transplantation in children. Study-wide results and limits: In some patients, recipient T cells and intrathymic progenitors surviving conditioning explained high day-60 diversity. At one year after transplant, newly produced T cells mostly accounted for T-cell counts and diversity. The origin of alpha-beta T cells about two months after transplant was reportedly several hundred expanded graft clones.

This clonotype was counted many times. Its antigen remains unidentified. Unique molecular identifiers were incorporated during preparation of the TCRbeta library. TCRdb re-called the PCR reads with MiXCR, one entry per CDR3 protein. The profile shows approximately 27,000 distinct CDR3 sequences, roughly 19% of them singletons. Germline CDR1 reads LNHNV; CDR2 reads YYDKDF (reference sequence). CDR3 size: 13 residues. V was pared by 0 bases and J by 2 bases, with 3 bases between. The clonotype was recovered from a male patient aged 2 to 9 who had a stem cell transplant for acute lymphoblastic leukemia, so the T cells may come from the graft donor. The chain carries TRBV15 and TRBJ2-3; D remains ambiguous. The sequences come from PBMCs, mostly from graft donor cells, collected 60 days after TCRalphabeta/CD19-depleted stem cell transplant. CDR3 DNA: TGTGCCACCAGCAGAGAGGCCACAGATACGCAGTATTTT. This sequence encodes CATSREATDTQYF.